The clone carrying this TCR beta chain came up many times. The antigen is unknown. The data were obtained in a study of T-cell reconstitution after alpha-beta-depleted transplantation in children. Findings and limits, study-wide: High day-60 TCRbeta diversity in some patients came from surviving recipient T cells and thymic progenitors.

This CDR3 is 12 amino acids long. Germline V lookup: CDR1 ENHRY, CDR2 SYGVKD. With V trimmed by 5 bases and J by 8 bases, 3 bases remained unmatched. Molecular barcoding with unique molecular identifiers was used for the TCRbeta library. TCRdb passed the PCR reads through MiXCR, listing each CDR3 protein once. The sample carries approximately 630,000 distinct CDR3 sequences, less than 15% recorded once. The source of this sequence is a girl aged 2-10 years with congenital amegakaryocytic thrombocytopenia, due to receive a stem cell transplant. V usage is TRBV10-3 and J usage is TRBJ2-3; 8 positions agree with TRBD2. The starting material was PBMCs, obtained before TCRalphabeta/CD19-depleted stem cell transplant. CDR3: CAISKRESTQYF. As DNA, the CDR3 is TGTGCCATCAGTAAGCGGGAGAGTACGCAGTATTTT.